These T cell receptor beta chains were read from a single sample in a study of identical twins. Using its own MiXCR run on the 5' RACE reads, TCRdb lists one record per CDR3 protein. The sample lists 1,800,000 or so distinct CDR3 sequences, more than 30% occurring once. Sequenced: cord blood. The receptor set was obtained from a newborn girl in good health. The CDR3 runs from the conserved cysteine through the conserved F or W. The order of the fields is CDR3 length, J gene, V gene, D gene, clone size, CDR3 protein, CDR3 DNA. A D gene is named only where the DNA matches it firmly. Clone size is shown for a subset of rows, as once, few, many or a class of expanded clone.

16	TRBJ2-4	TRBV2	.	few	CASSDSVGITKNIQYF	TGTGCCAGCAGTGATAGCGTCGGGATCACCAAAAACATTCAGTACTTC
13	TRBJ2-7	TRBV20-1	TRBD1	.	CSAPGQNYNEQYF	TGCAGTGCTCCGGGACAGAATTACAATGAGCAGTACTTC
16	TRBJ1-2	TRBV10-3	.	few	CAISETGRPLNYGYTF	TGTGCCATCAGTGAGACAGGGAGGCCCCTCAACTATGGCTACACCTTC
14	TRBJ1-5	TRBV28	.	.	CASGGGFSNQPQHF	TGTGCCAGCGGGGGGGGGTTTAGCAATCAGCCCCAGCATTTT
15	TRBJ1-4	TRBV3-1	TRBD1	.	CASSLGNRGGEKLFF	TGTGCCAGCAGCCTCGGCAACAGGGGTGGGGAAAAACTGTTTTTT
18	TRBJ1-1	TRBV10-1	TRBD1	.	CASRPLNRDRRSIYEAFF	TGCGCCAGCAGACCCCTGAACCGGGACAGGAGAAGCATTTATGAAGCTTTCTTT
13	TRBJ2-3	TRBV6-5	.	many	CASSYSLTDTQYF	TGTGCCAGCAGTTACTCCCTCACAGATACGCAGTATTTT
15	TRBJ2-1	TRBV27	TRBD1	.	CASSHTGGPYYEQFF	TGTGCCAGCAGTCACACAGGGGGTCCTTACTACGAGCAGTTCTTC
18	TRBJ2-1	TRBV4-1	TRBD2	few	CASSQGFTGRGGRNEQFF	TGCGCCAGCAGCCAAGGATTCACGGGGCGGGGGGGCCGAAATGAGCAGTTCTTC
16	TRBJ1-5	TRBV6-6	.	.	CASSSYGQPLVAPQHF	TGTGCCAGCAGTTCCTATGGACAGCCCCTGGTAGCGCCCCAGCATTTT
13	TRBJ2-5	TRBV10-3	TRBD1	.	CATRPGQGETQYF	TGTGCCACCAGACCGGGACAGGGAGAGACCCAGTACTTC
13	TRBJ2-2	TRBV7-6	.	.	CTSSSILGDELFF	TGTACCAGCAGCTCCATTCTGGGGGACGAGCTGTTTTTT
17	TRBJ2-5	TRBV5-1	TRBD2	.	CASSLSPLSGVPNEQYF	TGCGCCAGCAGCTTGTCTCCCCTTAGCGGGGTTCCCAATGAGCAGTACTTC
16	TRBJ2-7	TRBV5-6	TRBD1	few	CASSFFDRGYAYEQYF	TGTGCCAGCAGCTTCTTCGACAGGGGGTATGCCTACGAGCAGTACTTC
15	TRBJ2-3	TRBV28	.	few	CASSGQDSGTDTQYF	TGTGCCAGTAGCGGACAGGATTCGGGGACAGATACGCAGTATTTT
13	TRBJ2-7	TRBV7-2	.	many	CASSLEYSYEQYF	TGTGCCAGCAGCTTAGAATACTCCTACGAGCAGTACTTC
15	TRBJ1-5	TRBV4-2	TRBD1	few	CASSQVGQGSQPQHF	TGTGCCAGCAGCCAAGTAGGACAGGGCAGCCAGCCCCAGCATTTT
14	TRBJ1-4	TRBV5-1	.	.	CASGRDPGNEKLFF	TGCGCCAGCGGCCGGGACCCGGGGAATGAAAAACTGTTTTTT
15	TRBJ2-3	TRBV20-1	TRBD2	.	CSARIYSGSTDTQYF	TGCAGTGCTAGGATATATAGCGGGAGCACAGATACGCAGTATTTT
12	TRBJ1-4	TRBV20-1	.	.	CSASEDGEKLFF	TGCAGTGCTAGTGAGGATGGCGAAAAACTGTTTTTT
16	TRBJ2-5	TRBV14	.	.	CASSQVAYSIQETQYF	TGTGCCAGCAGCCAAGTGGCCTACAGTATCCAAGAGACCCAGTACTTC
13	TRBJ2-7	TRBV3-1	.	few	CASSQDMTYEQYF	TGTGCCAGCAGCCAAGATATGACCTACGAGCAGTACTTC
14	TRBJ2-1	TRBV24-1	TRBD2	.	CATTEREGLDEQFF	TGTGCCACCACAGAGCGGGAGGGCCTCGATGAGCAGTTCTTC
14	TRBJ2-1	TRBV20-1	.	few	CSAPLLMGYNEQFF	TGCAGTGCCCCACTTCTGATGGGATACAATGAGCAGTTCTTC
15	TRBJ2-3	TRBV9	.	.	CASSVVGGFTDTQYF	TGTGCCAGCAGCGTAGTTGGGGGGTTCACAGATACGCAGTATTTT
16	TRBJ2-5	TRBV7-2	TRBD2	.	CASSRRLAGSPYGQYF	TGTGCCAGCAGCCGCCGACTAGCGGGATCCCCCTACGGGCAGTACTTC
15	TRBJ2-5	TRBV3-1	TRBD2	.	CASSQGPAGVLEQYF	TGTGCCAGCAGCCAAGGTCCAGCGGGGGTCTTGGAGCAGTACTTC
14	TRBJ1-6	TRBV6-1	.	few	CASSERGDDSPLHF	TGTGCCAGCAGTGAGAGGGGGGATGATTCACCCCTCCACTTT
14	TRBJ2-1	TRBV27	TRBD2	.	CASSPGLVVHEQFF	TGTGCCAGCAGTCCCGGACTAGTGGTCCATGAGCAGTTCTTC
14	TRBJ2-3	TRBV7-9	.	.	CASSLVPNGDTQYF	TGTGCCAGCAGCTTAGTGCCAAATGGGGATACGCAGTATTTT
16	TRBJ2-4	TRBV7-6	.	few	CASSLAPWIAKNIQYF	TGTGCCAGCAGCTTAGCGCCCTGGATAGCCAAAAACATTCAGTACTTC
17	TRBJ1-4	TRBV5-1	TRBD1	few	CASSLAVTGTGREKLFF	TGCGCCAGCAGCTTGGCTGTGACCGGGACAGGACGGGAAAAACTGTTTTTT
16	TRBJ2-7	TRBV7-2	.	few	CASSLVPDLQVNEQYF	TGTGCCAGCAGCTTAGTGCCCGACCTACAGGTAAATGAGCAGTACTTC
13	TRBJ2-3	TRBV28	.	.	CASSLSGLDTQYF	TGTGCCAGCAGTTTGTCCGGGCTAGATACGCAGTATTTT
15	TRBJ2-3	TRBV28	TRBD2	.	CASSLEDGGTDTQYF	TGTGCCAGCAGTTTGGAGGACGGGGGGACAGATACGCAGTATTTT
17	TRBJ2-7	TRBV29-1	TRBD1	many	CSVEDWARQGDSYEQYF	TGCAGCGTTGAAGATTGGGCCCGACAGGGCGACTCCTACGAGCAGTACTTC
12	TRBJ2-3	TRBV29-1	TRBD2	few	CSGGLEVDTQYF	TGCAGCGGGGGACTAGAGGTAGATACGCAGTATTTT
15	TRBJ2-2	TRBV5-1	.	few	CASSLFELRPGELFF	TGCGCCAGCAGCTTGTTCGAACTTCGCCCCGGGGAGCTGTTTTTT
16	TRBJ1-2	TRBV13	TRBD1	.	CASSLADRGRDYGYTF	TGTGCCAGCAGCTTAGCGGACAGGGGGCGCGACTATGGCTACACCTTC
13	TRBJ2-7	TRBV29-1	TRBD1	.	CSVEDRGGYEQYF	TGCAGCGTTGAGGACAGGGGAGGGTACGAGCAGTACTTC
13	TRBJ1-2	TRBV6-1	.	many	CATRRSVLYGYTF	TGTGCCACCAGGAGATCGGTCCTCTATGGCTACACCTTC
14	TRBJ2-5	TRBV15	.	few	CATSRDPQHWTQYF	TGTGCCACCAGCAGAGATCCTCAGCATTGGACCCAGTACTTC
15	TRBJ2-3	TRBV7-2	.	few	CASSFRRARTDTQYF	TGTGCCAGCAGCTTTAGGCGGGCCCGCACAGATACGCAGTATTTT
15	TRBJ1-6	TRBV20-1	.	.	CSAREPRAGRSPLHF	TGCAGTGCTAGAGAACCCCGAGCAGGTCGATCACCCCTCCACTTT
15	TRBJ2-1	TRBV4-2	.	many	CASSQDRVPYNEQFF	TGTGCCAGCAGCCAAGATAGGGTCCCCTACAATGAGCAGTTCTTC
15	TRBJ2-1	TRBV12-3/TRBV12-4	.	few	CASSRGPGSNNEQFF	TGTGCCAGCAGTCGGGGGCCTGGTTCGAACAATGAGCAGTTCTTC
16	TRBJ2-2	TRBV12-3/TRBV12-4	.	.	CASSLTALANTGELFF	TGTGCCAGCAGTTTAACTGCACTAGCGAACACCGGGGAGCTGTTTTTT
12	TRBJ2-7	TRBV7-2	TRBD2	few	CASSTQGGIQYF	TGTGCCAGCAGCACCCAGGGAGGGATTCAGTACTTC
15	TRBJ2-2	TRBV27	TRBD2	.	CASSLAGAGTGELFF	TGTGCCAGCAGTCTAGCGGGAGCGGGCACCGGGGAGCTGTTTTTT
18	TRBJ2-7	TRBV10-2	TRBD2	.	CASSGMPAGGLSSYEQYF	TGCGCCAGCAGTGGGATGCCAGCGGGAGGACTAAGCTCCTACGAGCAGTACTTC
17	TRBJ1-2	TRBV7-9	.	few	CASSLGLLGWTNYGYTF	TGTGCCAGCAGCTTAGGGTTATTGGGGTGGACTAACTATGGCTACACCTTC
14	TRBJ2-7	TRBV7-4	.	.	CASSCEGEPNEQYF	TGTGCCAGCAGCTGCGAGGGGGAGCCCAATGAGCAGTACTTC
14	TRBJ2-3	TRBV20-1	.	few	CSALGPRSTDTQYF	TGCAGTGCCCTTGGACCGAGAAGCACAGATACGCAGTATTTT
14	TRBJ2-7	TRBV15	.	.	CATSRQGPYNEQYF	TGTGCCACCAGCAGACAGGGTCCCTACAATGAGCAGTACTTC
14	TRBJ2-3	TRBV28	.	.	CASTGTRGTDTQYF	TGTGCCAGCACGGGAACGAGAGGCACAGATACGCAGTATTTT
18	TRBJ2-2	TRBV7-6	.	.	CASSLGFPTFVSSGELFF	TGTGCCAGCAGCTTAGGTTTTCCCACCTTCGTATCTTCCGGGGAGCTGTTTTTT
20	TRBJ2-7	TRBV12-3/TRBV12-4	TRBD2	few	CASSFVPGLAGGHSSYEQYF	TGTGCCAGCAGTTTCGTTCCGGGACTAGCGGGAGGCCACAGCTCCTACGAGCAGTACTTC
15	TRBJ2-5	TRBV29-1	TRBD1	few	CSVGFRDRGVETQYF	TGCAGCGTGGGATTCCGGGACAGGGGGGTGGAGACCCAGTACTTC
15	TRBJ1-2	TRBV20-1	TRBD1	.	CSARTDRGLNYGYTF	TGCAGTGCTAGAACAGACAGGGGGCTGAACTATGGCTACACCTTC